This note documents a single T cell receptor beta chain sequence. These data come from a study of control samples from healthy donors and cancer patients. Trimming took off 3 bases at V and 5 bases at J, with 7 bases between the two ends. CDR1 is LNHNV, CDR2 YYDKDF, per germline (reference sequence). CDR3 length equals 12 residues. Only in-frame clones appear in the TCRdb table, and some are missing; sequencing was by immunoSEQ multiplex PCR. The sample holds 100,000 or so clones; roughly four fifths are singletons and the top ten take around 10%. The chain uses TRBV15 and TRBJ1-2; no reliable D call. Sample: blood. The clonotype comes from a woman aged 55-70 years in good health. For the CDR3, the DNA is TGTGCCACCAGCAGCGACAAATATGGCTACACCTTC. This codes for CATSSDKYGYTF. Drawing the rest from reference TRBV15 and TRBJ1-2, the complete variable domain is DAMVIQNPRYQVTQFGKPVTLSCSQTLNHNVMYWYQQKSSQAPKLLFHYYDKDFNNEADTPDNFQSRRPNTSFCFLDIRSPGLGDTAMYLCATSSDKYGYTFGSGTRLTVV.